One and the same sample provided the 28 T cell receptor beta chains below, sequenced in a study of T cell repertoires in cytomegalovirus infection. TCRdb redid the calling of the reads with MiXCR, one entry per CDR3 protein. Counted here are hundreds of thousands of distinct CDR3 sequences, less than 40% occurring once; the ten biggest clones make up under 3.5%. The sequenced sample consisted of PBMCs. The receptors were gathered from a human donor in good health (CMV status not recorded). Some clones in this sample may be carry-over from other donors' samples.

Comments on this clonotype: A much larger clone differs from this one at a single base, so this may be a read error. The CDR3 does not end in the conserved phenylalanine or tryptophan, so this is likely a read error. This chain links TRBV7-8 with TRBJ1-2; tentatively, D is TRBD1 (5 bases). The CDR3 runs 16 residues. V was clipped by 1 base and J by 2 bases, with 14 bases between them. Looked up from germline, CDR1 is SGHVS and CDR2 is FQNEAQ. The CDR3 bases are TGTGCCAGCAGCTTAGGGGGACGGCAAGGAAACTATGGCTACACCTTA. Translated: CASSLGGRQGNYGYTL.

This clonotype was seen a few times. V is TRBV28 and J is TRBJ2-1; D not resolved. This CDR3 has 17 residues. V was clipped by 3 bases and J by 1 base, with 16 bases between them. Germline loops: CDR1 MDHEN, CDR2 SYDVKM. The chain's CDR3 is CASSFLRALRSYNEQFF. The CDR3, as DNA: TGTGCCAGCAGTTTCCTTAGAGCTCTCAGGTCCTACAATGAGCAGTTCTTC. Full variable domain (rest looked up from reference TRBV28 and TRBJ2-1): DVKVTQSSRYLVKRTGEKVFLECVQDMDHENMFWYRQDPGLGLRLIYFSYDVKMKEKGDIPEGYSVSREKKERFSLILESASTNQTSMYLCASSFLRALRSYNEQFFGPGTRLTVL.

The chain employs TRBV6-5 and TRBJ1-4, with 7 positions matching TRBD1. The CDR3 loop spans 17 amino acids. Per germline, CDR1 MNHEY and CDR2 SVGAGI. V dropped 2 bases and J dropped 7; count of bases not matched to a gene: 13. The CDR3: CASSYTYRGGNREKLFF. The CDR3 coding sequence is TGTGCCAGCAGTTACACCTACAGGGGAGGGAATCGTGAAAAACTGTTTTTT.

The gene calls are TRBV9 and TRBJ2-2; a weak D match, TRBD1 (6 bases). The germline V gene encodes CDR1 SGDLS and CDR2 YYNGEE. This CDR3 comprises 14 residues. V shed 1 base and J shed 5 bases, with 9 bases lying between them. As DNA, the CDR3 is TGTGCCAGCAGCGTACACAGGGAAACCGGGGAGCTGTTTTTT. Encoded protein: CASSVHRETGELFF.

This clonotype was found a few times. The CDR3 nucleotides read TGTGCCAGCAGTGAACGACCGGGACACGGGCTGACTGGGGCCAACGTCCTGACTTTC. Translating gives CASSERPGHGLTGANVLTF. The rearrangement links TRBV2 to TRBJ2-6, with TRBD1 as a possible D gene (6 bases). V lost 2 bases and J lost 2, with 19 bases in between. Germline CDR1 is SNHLY and CDR2 is FYNNEI. The CDR3 loop spans 19 amino acids. The variable domain in full, with the rest retrieved from reference TRBV2 and TRBJ2-6, is EPEVTQTPSHQVTQMGQEVILRCVPISNHLYFYWYRQILGQKVEFLVSFYNNEISEKSEIFDDQFSVERPDGSNFTLKIRSTKLEDSAMYFCASSERPGHGLTGANVLTFGAGSRLTVL.

V gene TRBV7-2 combines with J gene TRBJ1-2; maybe TRBD1 (6 bases). Between the trimmed V and J ends, which lost 1 base and 5 bases, there was a span of 11 bases. This CDR3 is built from 14 residues. CDR1 and CDR2 (germline): SGHTA, FQGNSA. CDR3 sequence reads: CASSLGTVPYGYTF. The CDR3 region has the DNA TGTGCCAGCAGCTTAGGGACAGTGCCGTATGGCTACACCTTC.

This clonotype appeared many times. The V gene is TRBV7-8, the J gene TRBJ2-7, with 8 bases matching TRBD2. Germline V gene data show CDR1 as SGHVS and CDR2 as FQNEAQ. V shed 2 bases, J shed 4 bases, and the junction held 7 bases outside the gene matches. The CDR3 extends over 15 amino acids. The CDR3 sequence: CASSLPRGGGYEQYF. The CDR3 DNA is TGTGCCAGCAGCTTACCCCGGGGGGGCGGTTACGAGCAGTACTTC. Full variable domain (remainder filled in from reference TRBV7-8 and TRBJ2-7): GAGVSQSPRYKVAKRGQDVALRCDPISGHVSLFWYQQALGQGPEFLTYFQNEAQLDKSGLPSDRFFAERPEGSVSTLKIQRTQQEDSAVYLCASSLPRGGGYEQYFGPGTRLTVT.

The chain has TRBV4-2 and TRBJ2-7; TRBD2 matches 9 bases. Germline V lookup: CDR1 LGHNA, CDR2 YNFKEQ. The CDR3 consists of 14 residues. V lost 1 base and J lost 3; bases outside the gene matches: 1. Here the CDR3 DNA reads TGTGCCAGCAGCCAAGGACTAGCGGTCTACGAGCAGTACTTC. Protein product: CASSQGLAVYEQYF.

The chain uses TRBV6-6 and TRBJ1-3, with D possibly matching TRBD1 (6 bases). This CDR3 is 14 amino acids long. Looked up from germline, CDR1 is MNHNY and CDR2 is SVGAGI (reference sequence). The V end was cut by 6 bases, the J end by 8 bases, with 17 bases between. CDR3 loop: CASRDLQGPDTIYF. CDR3 sequence (DNA): TGTGCCAGCAGAGATTTACAGGGTCCGGACACCATATATTTT.

The rearrangement uses TRBV7-4 and TRBJ2-7; TRBD2 is a possible D gene (5 bases). Per the germline V gene, CDR1 is SGHVT and CDR2 is SQSDAQ. The CDR3 sequence is 15 residues long. V was trimmed by 1 base and J by 0 bases, leaving 10 bases between them. CDR3 sequence: CASSLVSAGSYEQYF. DNA for the CDR3: TGTGCCAGCAGCTTAGTTAGTGCGGGCTCCTACGAGCAGTACTTC.

In DNA, the CDR3 is TGTGCCATCAGTGAACAGGGGCCCTATGGCTACACCTTC. Protein sequence: CAISEQGPYGYTF. The V and J genes are TRBV10-3 and TRBJ1-2, with 7 positions matching TRBD1. Germline CDR1 and CDR2: ENHRY and SYGVKD. This CDR3 has 13 residues. With 3 bases clipped from V and 4 bases from J, the junction kept 2 bases outside the gene matches.

This clonotype was seen only a few times. The chain employs TRBV28 and TRBJ1-1, with a possible D match to TRBD1 (6 bases). The CDR3 is made up of 15 amino acids. CDR1 is MDHEN and CDR2 is SYDVKM in the germline V gene. V lost 0 bases and J 1 base, leaving 9 bases between the germline ends. The CDR3 sequence is CASSLWGARNTEAFF. DNA for the CDR3: TGTGCCAGCAGTTTATGGGGGGCGCGGAACACTGAAGCTTTCTTT.

CDR3 sequence: CASPGAGELFF. The CDR3 DNA is TGTGCCAGCCCCGGGGCCGGGGAGCTGTTTTTT. The J gene is TRBJ2-2, the V gene TRBV7-9; D may be TRBD2 (5 bases). Germline-derived CDR1 and CDR2 are SEHNR and FQNEAQ (reference sequence). The V end was cut by 8 bases, the J end by 6 bases, with 7 bases between. This CDR3 is 11 amino acids long.

The chain employs TRBV7-9 and TRBJ1-1; D is perhaps TRBD1 (5 bases). Per germline, CDR1 SEHNR and CDR2 FQNEAQ (reference sequence). The CDR3 sequence is 13 residues long. The V end was cut by 5 bases, the J end by 6 bases, with 13 bases between. CDR3 sequence reads: CASSPPDSPEAFF. Here the CDR3 DNA reads TGTGCCAGCAGCCCCCCCGACAGTCCTGAAGCTTTCTTT.

This clonotype was found a few times. The chain links TRBV12-3 or TRBV12-4 to TRBJ1-2, with D tentatively TRBD1 (5 bases). V dropped 5 bases and J dropped 3 bases, with 16 bases sitting between them. The CDR3 length is 15 residues. Written as DNA, the CDR3 is TGTGCCAGCAGTCCCGGAGGGGATTTGGACTATGGCTACACCTTC. Translating it yields CASSPGGDLDYGYTF.

In this sample, this clonotype turned up a few times. V gene TRBV19 combines with J gene TRBJ1-5; possible D gene TRBD1, 5 bases. Deletions cut 5 bases from V and 4 bases from J, with 15 bases between. The CDR3 is 15 residues long. The germline gives CDR1 LNHDA, CDR2 SQIVND (reference sequence). CDR3 amino acids: CASSLLGRRNQPQHF. DNA of the CDR3: TGTGCCAGTAGTCTCTTGGGACGCCGGAATCAGCCCCAGCATTTT.

The genes are TRBV12-3 or TRBV12-4 and TRBJ1-1; tentatively, D is TRBD1 (6 bases). V was cut by 6 bases and J by 6 bases, with 14 bases left in between. The CDR3 contains 13 residues. The CDR3: CASRTQGGPEAFF. CDR3 nucleotide sequence: TGTGCCAGCAGGACACAGGGAGGCCCTGAAGCTTTCTTT.

This clonotype came up a few times. CDR3 sequence reads: CASSIPQTGPLHF. The CDR3 DNA reads as TGTGCCAGCAGTATCCCCCAGACCGGACCCCTCCACTTT. The chain joins TRBV2 to TRBJ1-6; D is ambiguous. From germline, CDR1 is SNHLY and CDR2 FYNNEI. The CDR3 runs 13 residues. V was shortened by 5 bases and J by 12 bases, with 14 bases between the two germline ends.

The rearrangement links TRBV7-9 to TRBJ2-7; TRBD1 is a possible D gene (6 bases). V was shortened by 5 bases and J by 7 bases, with 21 bases between the two germline ends. The CDR3 has 15 amino acids. The germline gives CDR1 SEHNR, CDR2 FQNEAQ (reference sequence). CDR3 in amino acids: CASSPTRTDQLEQYF. As DNA, the CDR3 is TGTGCCAGCAGCCCCACCCGGACAGATCAACTGGAGCAGTACTTC.

This clonotype was observed a few times. The V call is TRBV28, the J call TRBJ1-3; no definite D call. The V and J ends lost 3 bases and 2 bases respectively, with 8 bases between them. CDR1 is MDHEN and CDR2 is SYDVKM in the germline V gene. The length of the CDR3 is 14 residues. The CDR3 DNA follows: TGTGCCAGCAGTTTCTCGACTGCTGGAAACACCATATATTTT. Protein product: CASSFSTAGNTIYF. The variable domain in full, with the rest retrieved from reference TRBV28 and TRBJ1-3, is DVKVTQSSRYLVKRTGEKVFLECVQDMDHENMFWYRQDPGLGLRLIYFSYDVKMKEKGDIPEGYSVSREKKERFSLILESASTNQTSMYLCASSFSTAGNTIYFGEGSWLTVV.

This clonotype was observed a single time. Because it lacks the conserved phenylalanine or tryptophan at the end, this CDR3 is likely a read error. This rearrangement joins TRBV14 to TRBJ1-5; 8 bases match TRBD1. The CDR3 is 14 amino acids. V shed 1 base and J 7 bases; nucleotides not matched to a gene: 3. CDR1 is SGHDN and CDR2 is FVKESK in the germline V gene. This CDR3 is CASSQAGGGQPQHS. CDR3 nucleotides: TGTGCCAGCAGCCAAGCAGGGGGCGGCCAGCCCCAGCATTCT.

The chain employs TRBV7-4 and TRBJ2-7; D not resolved. The V gene lost 1 base and the J gene lost 0 bases, with 7 bases spanning the gap. CDR1 and CDR2 (germline): SGHVT, SQSDAQ. The CDR3 has 14 amino acids. CDR3 nucleotides: TGTGCCAGCAGCTTAGTGCAGAACTCCTACGAGCAGTACTTC. It specifies CASSLVQNSYEQYF.

This clonotype showed up many times. The chain combines TRBV28 with TRBJ1-3, with TRBD1 as a possible D gene (6 bases). The germline V gene has CDR1 MDHEN and CDR2 SYDVKM. V dropped 3 bases and J dropped 3 bases, with 15 bases sitting between them. This CDR3 spans 16 amino acids. CDR3 sequence (DNA): TGTGCCAGCAGTTTGTCAGGGGCGGTGGGTGGAAACACCATATATTTT. Translated: CASSLSGAVGGNTIYF.

In its sample, this clonotype was seen many times. The V and J genes are TRBV7-2 and TRBJ2-2; D is tentatively TRBD1 or TRBD2 (5 bases each). Trimming shortened V by 5 bases and J by 1 base, and 20 bases separated the two germline ends. The germline gives CDR1 SGHTA, CDR2 FQGNSA. The CDR3 spans 18 residues. In DNA, the CDR3 is TGTGCCAGCAGCCCCCCTTTTCCGGGGCATGGGAACACCGGGGAGCTGTTTTTT. It specifies CASSPPFPGHGNTGELFF.

This clonotype was counted only a few times. The chain employs TRBV12-3 or TRBV12-4 and TRBJ2-3, with D possibly being TRBD2 (6 bases). The V end lost 7 bases, the J end lost 2 bases, and 19 bases lay between the germline ends. The CDR3 totals 16 residues. This chain's CDR3 is CASTRGVGGTTDTQYF. The CDR3 region has the DNA TGTGCCAGCACCCGAGGTGTGGGGGGAACCACAGATACGCAGTATTTT.

This clonotype was detected ten times or more. J is TRBJ1-2 and V is TRBV28, with D maybe TRBD1 (5 bases). V was cut by 6 bases and J by 4 bases, with 9 bases left in between. This CDR3 region has 12 residues. From germline, CDR1 is MDHEN and CDR2 SYDVKM. The CDR3 region is CASSSRGYGYTF. CDR3 in DNA: TGTGCCAGCAGCTCGAGGGGCTATGGCTACACCTTC.

This clonotype was seen a few times. This rearrangement joins TRBV7-2 to TRBJ2-5; TRBD2 agrees at 11 bases. CDR3 length: 16 residues. The germline V gene encodes CDR1 SGHTA and CDR2 FQGNSA. The ends lost 5 bases at V and 4 bases at J; junction bases unmatched: 9. The CDR3 region has the DNA TGTGCCAGCAGCCAGACTAGCGGGATAGGGGGAGAGACCCAGTACTTC. This encodes CASSQTSGIGGETQYF.

This clonotype was observed many times. The genes are TRBV7-2 and TRBJ1-4; D is unclear. Germline values: CDR1 SGHTA, CDR2 FQGNSA. Between the trimmed V and J ends, which lost 5 bases and 3 bases, there was a span of 13 bases. The CDR3 runs 15 residues. The CDR3 reads CASSPRPAANEKLFF. CDR3 nucleotide sequence: TGTGCCAGCAGCCCACGGCCCGCCGCTAATGAAAAACTGTTTTTT.